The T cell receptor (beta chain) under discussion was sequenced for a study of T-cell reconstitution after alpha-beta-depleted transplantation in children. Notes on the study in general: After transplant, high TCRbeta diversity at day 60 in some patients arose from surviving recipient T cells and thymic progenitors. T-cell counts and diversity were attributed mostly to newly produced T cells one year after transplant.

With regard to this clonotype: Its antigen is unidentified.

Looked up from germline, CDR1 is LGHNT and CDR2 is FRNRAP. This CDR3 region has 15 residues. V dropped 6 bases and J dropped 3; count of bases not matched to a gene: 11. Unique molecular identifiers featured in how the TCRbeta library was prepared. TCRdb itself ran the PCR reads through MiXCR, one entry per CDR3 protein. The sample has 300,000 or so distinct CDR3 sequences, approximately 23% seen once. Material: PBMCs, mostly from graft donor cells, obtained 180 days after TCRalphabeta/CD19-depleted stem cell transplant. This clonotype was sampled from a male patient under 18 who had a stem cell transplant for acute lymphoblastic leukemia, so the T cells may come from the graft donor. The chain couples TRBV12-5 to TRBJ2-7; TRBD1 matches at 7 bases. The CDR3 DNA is TGTGCTAGTGGCCCATTCCCCGGGACAGTCTACGAGCAGTACTTC. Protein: CASGPFPGTVYEQYF.